A selection of T cell receptor beta chains follows, all from one sample in a study of shared clonotypes between healthy human individuals. Assay: immunoSEQ multiplex PCR; the TCRdb copy retains only in-frame clones and omits some. Among about a million clones listed, about 80% were seen once. The specimen sequenced was memory CD4+ T cells sorted from blood. Receptor source: a young man in good health. The CDR3 runs from the conserved cysteine through the conserved F or W. The order of the fields is CDR3 protein, CDR3 DNA, D gene, V gene, J gene, clone size. A D gene is named only where the DNA matches it firmly. The size entry is marked missing in some rows and otherwise reads once, few, many or a size class.

CDR3: CASSSPQGGLAAGGELFF
DNA: TGCGCCAGCAGCTCCCCCCAAGGGGGACTAGCGGCGGGCGGGGAGCTGTTTTTT
D: TRBD2
V: TRBV5-1
J: TRBJ2-2
size: once

CDR3: CASREQGIYEQYF
DNA: TGTGCCAGCAGGGAACAGGGAATCTACGAGCAGTACTTC
D: NA
V: TRBV2
J: TRBJ2-7
size: NA

CDR3: CASSHGVLAGYYEQYF
DNA: TGCGCCAGCAGCCATGGGGTGCTAGCGGGGTACTACGAGCAGTACTTC
D: TRBD2
V: TRBV4-1
J: TRBJ2-7
size: NA

CDR3: CASSAVPGQTNSPLHF
DNA: TGCGCCAGCAGCGCCGTTCCGGGACAGACTAATTCACCCCTCCACTTT
D: TRBD1
V: TRBV4-1
J: TRBJ1-6
size: NA

CDR3: CASSLVGGGGSSDTQYF
DNA: TGTGCCAGCAGCTTAGTAGGAGGTGGCGGGAGCTCAGATACGCAGTATTTT
D: TRBD2
V: TRBV7-8
J: TRBJ2-3
size: NA

CDR3: CSVGSYEQYF
DNA: TGCAGTGTCGGCTCCTACGAGCAGTACTTC
D: NA
V: TRBV20-1
J: TRBJ2-7
size: NA

CDR3: CASSPDRYTGELFF
DNA: TGTGCTAGCAGCCCGGACCGATACACCGGGGAGCTGTTTTTT
D: NA
V: TRBV7-7
J: TRBJ2-2
size: NA

CDR3: CASRFQLNTEAFF
DNA: TGTGCCAGCCGCTTCCAGCTGAACACTGAAGCTTTCTTT
D: NA
V: TRBV2
J: TRBJ1-1
size: many

CDR3: CASSLDSNRLEQFF
DNA: TGTGCCAGCAGTCTCGACTCGAACAGGCTTGAGCAGTTCTTC
D: NA
V: TRBV2
J: TRBJ2-1
size: NA

CDR3: CASTLRANTEAFF
DNA: TGTGCCAGCACCCTCAGGGCAAACACTGAAGCTTTCTTT
D: NA
V: TRBV6-1
J: TRBJ1-1
size: NA

CDR3: CASSSPGGAETQYF
DNA: TGTGCCAGCAGCTCCCCCGGGGGGGCCGAGACCCAGTACTTC
D: TRBD2
V: TRBV5-4
J: TRBJ2-5
size: NA